The clone carrying this T cell receptor (beta chain) has a count of ten or more. The ends were cut back, 5 bases at V and 3 bases at J, with 14 bases in the middle. Per the germline V gene, CDR1 is SGHAT and CDR2 is FQNNGV. The CDR3 length is 14 residues. The record originates from a study of T cells in Graves' hyperthyroidism and ophthalmopathy. RNA transcripts were the template for amplifying TCR beta CDR3 regions. Researchers ran a first-round RT-PCR on the TCR CDR3 using the HTBI primer set. TCRdb called the multiplex PCR reads again in MiXCR, with one record for every CDR3 protein. Here the sample spans 600,000 or so distinct CDR3 sequences, around 15% being singletons.

Sequencing was carried out using blood. The sequence derives from a young woman with Graves' hyperthyroidism. The genes are TRBV11-2 and TRBJ2-7; D not resolved. CDR3 amino acids: CASSPGWAGYEQYF. CDR3 nucleotides: TGTGCCAGCAGCCCAGGCTGGGCCGGCTACGAGCAGTACTTC.